This T cell receptor (beta chain) comes out of a study of blood T cell repertoires in COVID-19. TCRdb keeps only in-frame clones here, not all; method: immunoSEQ multiplex PCR. The sample carries roughly 240,000 clones, approximately 85% recorded once. The sample taken for sequencing was PBMCs or T cells enriched from blood (not recorded which). This clonotype was obtained from a woman in her forties or fifties with acute COVID-19.

CDR3 sequence: CASSLQDSRQSTF. CDR3 in DNA: TGCGCCAGCAGCTTGCAGGACAGCCGCCAAAGCACCTTC. J is TRBJ1-2 and V is TRBV5-1; TRBD1 might be the D (6 bases). V was trimmed by 1 base and J by 13 bases, leaving 17 bases between them. This CDR3 spans 13 amino acids. Looked up from germline, CDR1 is SGHRS and CDR2 is YFSETQ.